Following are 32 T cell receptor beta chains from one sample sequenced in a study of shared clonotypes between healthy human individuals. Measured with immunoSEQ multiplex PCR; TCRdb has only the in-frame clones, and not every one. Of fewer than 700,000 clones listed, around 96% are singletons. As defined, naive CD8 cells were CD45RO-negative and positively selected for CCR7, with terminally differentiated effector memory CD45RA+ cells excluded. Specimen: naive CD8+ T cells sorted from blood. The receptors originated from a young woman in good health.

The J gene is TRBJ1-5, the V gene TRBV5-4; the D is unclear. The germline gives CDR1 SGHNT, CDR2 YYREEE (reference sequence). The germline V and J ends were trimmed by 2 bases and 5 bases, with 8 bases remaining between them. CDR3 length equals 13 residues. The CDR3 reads CASSFWGDQPQHF. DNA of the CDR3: TGTGCCAGCAGCTTTTGGGGAGATCAGCCCCAGCATTTT.

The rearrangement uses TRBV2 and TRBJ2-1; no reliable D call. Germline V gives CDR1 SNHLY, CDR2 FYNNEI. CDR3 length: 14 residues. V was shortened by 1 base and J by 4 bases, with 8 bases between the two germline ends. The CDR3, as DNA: TGTGCCAGCAGTGAAGTGGTCCTTTACAATGAGCAGTTCTTC. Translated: CASSEVVLYNEQFF.

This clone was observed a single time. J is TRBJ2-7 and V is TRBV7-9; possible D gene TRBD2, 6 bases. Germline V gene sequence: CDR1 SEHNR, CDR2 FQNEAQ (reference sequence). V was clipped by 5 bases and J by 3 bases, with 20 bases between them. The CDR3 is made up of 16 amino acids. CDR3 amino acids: CASSAGLAGLNYEQYF. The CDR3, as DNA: TGTGCCAGCAGCGCCGGTCTGGCGGGGCTAAACTACGAGCAGTACTTC. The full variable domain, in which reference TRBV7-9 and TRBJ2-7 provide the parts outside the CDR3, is DTGVSQNPRHKITKRGQNVTFRCDPISEHNRLYWYRQTLGQGPEFLTYFQNEAQLEKSRLLSDRFSAERPKGSFSTLEIQRTEQGDSAMYLCASSAGLAGLNYEQYFGPGTRLTVT.

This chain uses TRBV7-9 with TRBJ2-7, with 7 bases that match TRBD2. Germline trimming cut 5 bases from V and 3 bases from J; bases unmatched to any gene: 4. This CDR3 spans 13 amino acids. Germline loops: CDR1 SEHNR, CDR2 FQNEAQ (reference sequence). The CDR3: CASSQRTSYEQYF. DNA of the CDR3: TGTGCCAGCAGCCAACGGACTAGCTACGAGCAGTACTTC.

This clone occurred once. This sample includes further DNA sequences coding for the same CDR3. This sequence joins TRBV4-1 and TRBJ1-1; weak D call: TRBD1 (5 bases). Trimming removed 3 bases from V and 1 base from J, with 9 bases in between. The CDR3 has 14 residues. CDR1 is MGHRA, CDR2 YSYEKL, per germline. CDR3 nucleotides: TGCGCCAGCAGCCAGAGAACAGGGAACACTGAAGCTTTCTTT. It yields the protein CASSQRTGNTEAFF.

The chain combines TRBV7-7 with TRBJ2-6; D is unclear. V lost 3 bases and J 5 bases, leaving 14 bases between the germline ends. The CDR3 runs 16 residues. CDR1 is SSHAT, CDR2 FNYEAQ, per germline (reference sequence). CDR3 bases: TGTGCCAGCAGCTTGCTTTCACAAAGTCGGGCCAACGTCCTGACTTTC. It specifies CASSLLSQSRANVLTF.

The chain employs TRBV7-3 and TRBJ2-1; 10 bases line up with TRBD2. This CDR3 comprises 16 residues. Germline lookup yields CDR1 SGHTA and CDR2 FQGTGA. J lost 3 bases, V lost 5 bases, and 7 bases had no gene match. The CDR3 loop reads CASSQLWTSGYNEQFF. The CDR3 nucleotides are TGTGCCAGCAGCCAGCTCTGGACTAGCGGCTACAATGAGCAGTTCTTC.

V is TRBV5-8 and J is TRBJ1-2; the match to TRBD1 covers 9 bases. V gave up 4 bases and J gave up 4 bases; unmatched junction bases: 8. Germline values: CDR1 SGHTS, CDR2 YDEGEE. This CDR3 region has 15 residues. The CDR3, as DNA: TGTGCCAGCAGCGCGCCGGGACAGGGCACCTATGGCTACACCTTC. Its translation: CASSAPGQGTYGYTF.

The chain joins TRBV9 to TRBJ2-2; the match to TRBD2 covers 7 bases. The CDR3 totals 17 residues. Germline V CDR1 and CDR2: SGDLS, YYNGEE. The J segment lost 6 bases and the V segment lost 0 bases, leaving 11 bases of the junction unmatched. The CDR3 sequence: CASSVGRAGERAGELFF. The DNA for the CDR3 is TGTGCCAGCAGCGTAGGCAGGGCGGGAGAGAGGGCCGGGGAGCTGTTTTTT.

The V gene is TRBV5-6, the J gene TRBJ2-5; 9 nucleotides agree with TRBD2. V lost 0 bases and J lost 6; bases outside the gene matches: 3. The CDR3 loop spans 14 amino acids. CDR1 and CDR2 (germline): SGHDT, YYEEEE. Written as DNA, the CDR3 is TGTGCCAGCAGCTTGGTAGCGGGAGAAAAGACCCAGTACTTC. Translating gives CASSLVAGEKTQYF.

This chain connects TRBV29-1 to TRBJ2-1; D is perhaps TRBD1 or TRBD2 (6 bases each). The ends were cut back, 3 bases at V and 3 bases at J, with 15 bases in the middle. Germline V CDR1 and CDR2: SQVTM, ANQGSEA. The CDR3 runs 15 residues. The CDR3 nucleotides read TGCAGCGTTGAGTGGGGGGCCCCCTACTACAATGAGCAGTTCTTC. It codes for CSVEWGAPYYNEQFF.

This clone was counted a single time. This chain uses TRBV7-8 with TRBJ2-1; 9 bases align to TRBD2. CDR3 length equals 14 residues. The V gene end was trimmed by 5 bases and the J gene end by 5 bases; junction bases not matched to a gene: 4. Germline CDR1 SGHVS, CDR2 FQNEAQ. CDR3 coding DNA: TGTGCCAGCAGCGCTAGCGGGGTGAACAATGAGCAGTTCTTC. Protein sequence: CASSASGVNNEQFF.

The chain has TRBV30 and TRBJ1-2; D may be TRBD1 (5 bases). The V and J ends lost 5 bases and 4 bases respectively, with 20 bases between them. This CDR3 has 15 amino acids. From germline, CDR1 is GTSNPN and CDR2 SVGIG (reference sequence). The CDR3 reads CAWGTRVPNPYGYTF. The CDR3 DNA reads TGTGCCTGGGGGACCCGGGTGCCTAACCCCTATGGCTACACCTTC. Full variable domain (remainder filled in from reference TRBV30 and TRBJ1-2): SQTIHQWPATLVQPVGSPLSLECTVEGTSNPNLYWYRQAAGRGLQLLFYSVGIGQISSEVPQNLSASRPQDRQFILSSKKLLLSDSGFYLCAWGTRVPNPYGYTFGSGTRLTVV.

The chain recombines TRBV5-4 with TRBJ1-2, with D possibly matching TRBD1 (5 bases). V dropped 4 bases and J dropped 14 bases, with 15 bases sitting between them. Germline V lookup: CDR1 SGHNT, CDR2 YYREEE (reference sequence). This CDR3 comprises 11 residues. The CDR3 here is CASSRGHSFTF. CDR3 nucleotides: TGTGCCAGCAGCCGAGGACACTCATTTACCTTC. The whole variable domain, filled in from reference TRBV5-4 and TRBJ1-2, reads ETGVTQSPTHLIKTRGQQVTLRCSSQSGHNTVSWYQQALGQGPQFIFQYYREEENGRGNFPPRFSGLQFPNYSSELNVNALELDDSALYLCASSRGHSFTFGSGTRLTVV.

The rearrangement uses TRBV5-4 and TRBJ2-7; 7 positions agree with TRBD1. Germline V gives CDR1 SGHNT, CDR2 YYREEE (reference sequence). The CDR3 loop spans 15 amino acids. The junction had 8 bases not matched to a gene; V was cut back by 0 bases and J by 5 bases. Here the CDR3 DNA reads TGTGCCAGCAGCTTGGAAGGGGGCCCTGTCCACGAGCAGTACTTC. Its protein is CASSLEGGPVHEQYF.

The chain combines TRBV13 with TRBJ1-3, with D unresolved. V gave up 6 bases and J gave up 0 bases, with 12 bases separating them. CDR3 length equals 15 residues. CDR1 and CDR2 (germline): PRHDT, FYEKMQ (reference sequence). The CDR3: CASSLTVYSGNTIYF. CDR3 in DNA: TGTGCCAGCAGTTTAACAGTTTACTCTGGAAACACCATATATTTT.

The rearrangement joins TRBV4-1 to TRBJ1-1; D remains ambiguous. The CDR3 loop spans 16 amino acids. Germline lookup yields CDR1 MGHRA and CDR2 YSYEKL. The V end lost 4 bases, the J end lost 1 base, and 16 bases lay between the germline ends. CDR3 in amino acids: CASSPQSHSENTEAFF. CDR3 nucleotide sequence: TGCGCCAGCAGCCCTCAATCCCACAGTGAGAACACTGAAGCTTTCTTT.

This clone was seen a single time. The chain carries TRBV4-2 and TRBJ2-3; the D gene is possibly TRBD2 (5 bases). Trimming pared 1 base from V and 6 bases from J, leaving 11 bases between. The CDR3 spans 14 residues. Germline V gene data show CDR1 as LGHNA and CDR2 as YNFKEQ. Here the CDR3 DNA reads TGTGCCAGCAGCCAAGCCAGCGGTGGGGATACGCAGTATTTT. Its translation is CASSQASGGDTQYF.

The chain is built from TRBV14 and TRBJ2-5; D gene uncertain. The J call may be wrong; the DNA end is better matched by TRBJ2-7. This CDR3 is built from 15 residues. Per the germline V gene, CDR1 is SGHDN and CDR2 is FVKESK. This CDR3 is CASSQVADLYYEQYF. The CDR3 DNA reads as TGTGCCAGCAGCCAAGTCGCCGACCTATACTACGAGCAGTACTTC.

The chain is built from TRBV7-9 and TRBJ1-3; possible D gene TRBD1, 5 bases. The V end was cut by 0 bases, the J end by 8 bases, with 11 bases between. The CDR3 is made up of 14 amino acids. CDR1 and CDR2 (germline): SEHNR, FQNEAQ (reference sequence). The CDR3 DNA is TGTGCCAGCAGCTTAGCGGGAGGGGTTTACACCATATATTTT. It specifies CASSLAGGVYTIYF.

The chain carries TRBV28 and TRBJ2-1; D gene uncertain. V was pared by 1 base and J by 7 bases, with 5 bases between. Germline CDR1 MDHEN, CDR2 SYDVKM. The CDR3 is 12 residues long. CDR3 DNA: TGTGCCAGCAGTTTATCCGCAAATGAGCAGTTCTTC. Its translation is CASSLSANEQFF.

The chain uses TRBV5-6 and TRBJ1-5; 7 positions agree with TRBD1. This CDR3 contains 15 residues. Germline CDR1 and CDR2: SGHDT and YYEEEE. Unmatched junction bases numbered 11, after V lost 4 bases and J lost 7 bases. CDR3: CASSPQGGAWQPQHF. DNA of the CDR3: TGTGCCAGCAGCCCACAAGGGGGCGCTTGGCAGCCCCAGCATTTT.

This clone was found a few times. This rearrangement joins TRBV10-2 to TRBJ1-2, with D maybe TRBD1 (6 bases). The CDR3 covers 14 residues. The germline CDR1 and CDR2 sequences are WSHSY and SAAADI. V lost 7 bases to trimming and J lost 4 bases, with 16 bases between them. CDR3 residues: CASIPRQAPYGYTF. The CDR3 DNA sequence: TGCGCCAGCATTCCCAGACAGGCTCCCTATGGCTACACCTTC.

CDR3 DNA: TGTGCCAGCAGCCAAGCCAACGGACCGAATTACGAGCAGTACTTC. Residues: CASSQANGPNYEQYF. This chain joins TRBV4-2 and TRBJ2-7, with unresolved D. The CDR3 totals 15 residues. Germline V gene data show CDR1 as LGHNA and CDR2 as YNFKEQ. Trimming stripped 1 base from V and 4 bases from J, with 14 bases between.

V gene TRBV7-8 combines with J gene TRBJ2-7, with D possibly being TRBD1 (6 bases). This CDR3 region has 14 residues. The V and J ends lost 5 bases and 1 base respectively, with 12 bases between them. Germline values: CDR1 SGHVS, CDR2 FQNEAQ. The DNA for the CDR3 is TGTGCCAGCAGCGCGACAGGTCATTCCTACGAGCAGTACTTC. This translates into CASSATGHSYEQYF. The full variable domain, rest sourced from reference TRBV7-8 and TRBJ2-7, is GAGVSQSPRYKVAKRGQDVALRCDPISGHVSLFWYQQALGQGPEFLTYFQNEAQLDKSGLPSDRFFAERPEGSVSTLKIQRTQQEDSAVYLCASSATGHSYEQYFGPGTRLTVT.

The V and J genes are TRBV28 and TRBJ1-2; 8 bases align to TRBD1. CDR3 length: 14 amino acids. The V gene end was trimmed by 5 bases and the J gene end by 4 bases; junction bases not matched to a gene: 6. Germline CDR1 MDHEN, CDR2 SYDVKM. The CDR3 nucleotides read TGTGCCAGCAGTCCGACAGGGGCCCGCTATGGCTACACCTTC. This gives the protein CASSPTGARYGYTF.

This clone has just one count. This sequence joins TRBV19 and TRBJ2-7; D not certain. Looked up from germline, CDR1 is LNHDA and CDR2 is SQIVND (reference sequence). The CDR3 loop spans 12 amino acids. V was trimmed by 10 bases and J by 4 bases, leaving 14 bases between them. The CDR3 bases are TGTGCCACTGCTTCCCCAAAGTACGAGCAGTACTTC. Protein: CATASPKYEQYF.

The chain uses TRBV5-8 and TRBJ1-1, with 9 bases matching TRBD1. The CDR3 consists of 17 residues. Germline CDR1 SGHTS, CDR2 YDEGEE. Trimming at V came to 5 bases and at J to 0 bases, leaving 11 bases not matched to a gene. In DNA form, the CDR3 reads TGTGCCAGCAGACCGGGACAGGGAGTTCTCCTGAACACTGAAGCTTTCTTT. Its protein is CASRPGQGVLLNTEAFF.

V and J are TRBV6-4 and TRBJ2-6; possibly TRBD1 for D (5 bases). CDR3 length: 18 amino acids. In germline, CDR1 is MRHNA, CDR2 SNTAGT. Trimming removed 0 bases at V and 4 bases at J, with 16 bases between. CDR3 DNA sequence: TGTGCCAGCAGTGACTCGATCTCCGCCAGGGCCGGGGCCAACGTCCTGACTTTC. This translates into CASSDSISARAGANVLTF.

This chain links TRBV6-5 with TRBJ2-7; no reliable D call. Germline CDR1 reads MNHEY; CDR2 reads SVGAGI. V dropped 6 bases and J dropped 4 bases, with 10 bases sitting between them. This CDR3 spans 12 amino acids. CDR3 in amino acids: CASRPNPYEQYF. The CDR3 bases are TGTGCCAGCAGACCGAACCCTTACGAGCAGTACTTC.

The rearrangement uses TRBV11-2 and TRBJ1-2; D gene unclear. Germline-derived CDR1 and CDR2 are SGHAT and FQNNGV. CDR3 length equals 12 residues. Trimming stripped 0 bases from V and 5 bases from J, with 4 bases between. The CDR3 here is CASSLDSYGYTF. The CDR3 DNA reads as TGTGCCAGCAGCTTAGACAGTTATGGCTACACCTTC.

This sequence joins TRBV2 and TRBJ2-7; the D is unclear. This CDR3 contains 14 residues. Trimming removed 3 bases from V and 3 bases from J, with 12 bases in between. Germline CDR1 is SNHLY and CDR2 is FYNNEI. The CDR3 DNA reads TGTGCCAGCAGTGAGGTCGGAGATATCTACGAGCAGTACTTC. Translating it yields CASSEVGDIYEQYF.